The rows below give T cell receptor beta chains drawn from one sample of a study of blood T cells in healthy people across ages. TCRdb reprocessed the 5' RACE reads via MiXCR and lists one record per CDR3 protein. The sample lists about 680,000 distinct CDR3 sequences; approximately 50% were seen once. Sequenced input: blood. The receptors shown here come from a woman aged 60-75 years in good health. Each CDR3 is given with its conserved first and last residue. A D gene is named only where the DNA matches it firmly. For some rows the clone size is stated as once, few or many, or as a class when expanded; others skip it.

CDR3 protein: CSAPRTIYYGNEQFF; CDR3 DNA: TGCAGTGCCCCGAGGACTATCTACTACGGCAATGAGCAGTTCTTC; D gene: .; V gene: TRBV20-1; clone size: few; J gene: TRBJ2-1
CDR3 protein: CATSRDGVDYGYTF; CDR3 DNA: TGTGCCACCAGCAGAGATGGGGTAGACTATGGCTACACCTTC; D gene: .; V gene: TRBV15; clone size: once; J gene: TRBJ1-2
CDR3 protein: CASSYSAGKWGYTF; CDR3 DNA: TGTGCCAGCAGTTACTCTGCAGGGAAGTGGGGCTACACCTTC; D gene: .; V gene: TRBV6-5; clone size: .; J gene: TRBJ1-2
CDR3 protein: CASEDRRSYEQYF; CDR3 DNA: TGTGCCAGTGAGGACCGCCGCTCCTACGAGCAGTACTTC; D gene: .; V gene: TRBV21-1; clone size: .; J gene: TRBJ2-7
CDR3 protein: CASSPGGRTDTQYF; CDR3 DNA: TGTGCCAGCAGCCCAGGGGGACGCACAGATACGCAGTATTTT; D gene: TRBD1; V gene: TRBV7-2; clone size: few; J gene: TRBJ2-3
CDR3 protein: CATSGQVYNEQFF; CDR3 DNA: TGTGCCACCAGCGGACAGGTATACAATGAGCAGTTCTTC; D gene: TRBD1; V gene: TRBV15; clone size: .; J gene: TRBJ2-1
CDR3 protein: CASELASGNEQFF; CDR3 DNA: TGTGCCAGCGAACTAGCTTCTGGCAATGAGCAGTTCTTC; D gene: .; V gene: TRBV3-1; clone size: .; J gene: TRBJ2-1
CDR3 protein: CASSTKNIQYF; CDR3 DNA: TGTGCCAGCAGCACCAAAAACATTCAGTACTTC; D gene: .; V gene: TRBV7-2; clone size: few; J gene: TRBJ2-4
CDR3 protein: CASSLSGTLKEAFF; CDR3 DNA: TGTGCCAGCAGCTTATCCGGGACATTAAAAGAGGCTTTCTTT; D gene: .; V gene: TRBV7-2; clone size: .; J gene: TRBJ1-1
CDR3 protein: CASSPSRDRRYNEQFF; CDR3 DNA: TGTGCCAGCTCTCCTTCCCGGGACAGGAGGTACAATGAGCAGTTCTTC; D gene: TRBD1; V gene: TRBV18; clone size: .; J gene: TRBJ2-1
CDR3 protein: CASSPAGTSRAYEQYF; CDR3 DNA: TGTGCCAGCAGCCCCGCTGGTACTAGCAGAGCCTACGAGCAGTACTTC; D gene: .; V gene: TRBV7-2; clone size: .; J gene: TRBJ2-7
CDR3 protein: CSARDSRNYGYTF; CDR3 DNA: TGCAGTGCTAGAGACAGCCGCAACTATGGCTACACCTTC; D gene: .; V gene: TRBV20-1; clone size: .; J gene: TRBJ1-2
CDR3 protein: CSAIDFGGTETQYF; CDR3 DNA: TGCAGTGCTATTGACTTTGGGGGGACGGAGACCCAGTACTTC; D gene: .; V gene: TRBV20-1; clone size: .; J gene: TRBJ2-5
CDR3 protein: CASSLPGQVFPYGYTF; CDR3 DNA: TGTGCCAGCAGCTTACCGGGACAAGTTTTTCCTTATGGCTACACCTTC; D gene: .; V gene: TRBV7-9; clone size: .; J gene: TRBJ1-2